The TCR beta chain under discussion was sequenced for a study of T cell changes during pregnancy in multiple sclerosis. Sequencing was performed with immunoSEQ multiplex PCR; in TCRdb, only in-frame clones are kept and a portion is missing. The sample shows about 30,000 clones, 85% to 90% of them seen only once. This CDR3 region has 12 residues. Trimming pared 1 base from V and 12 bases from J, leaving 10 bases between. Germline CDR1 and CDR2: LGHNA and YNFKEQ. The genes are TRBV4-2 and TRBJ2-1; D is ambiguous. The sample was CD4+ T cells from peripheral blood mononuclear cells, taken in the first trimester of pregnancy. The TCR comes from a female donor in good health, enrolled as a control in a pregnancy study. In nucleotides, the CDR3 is TGTGCCAGCAGCCAAGGGAGCGCGTGGCAGTTCTTC. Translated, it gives CASSQGSAWQFF.